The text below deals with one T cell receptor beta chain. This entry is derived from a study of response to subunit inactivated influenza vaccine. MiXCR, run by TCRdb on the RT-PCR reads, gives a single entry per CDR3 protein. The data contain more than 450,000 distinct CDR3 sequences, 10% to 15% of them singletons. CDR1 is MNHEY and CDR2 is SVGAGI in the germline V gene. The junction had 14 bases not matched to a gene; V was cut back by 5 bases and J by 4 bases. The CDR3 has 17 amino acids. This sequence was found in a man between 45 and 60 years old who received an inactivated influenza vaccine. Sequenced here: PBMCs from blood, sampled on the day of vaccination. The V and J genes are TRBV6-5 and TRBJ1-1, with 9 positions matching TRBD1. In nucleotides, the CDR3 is TGTGCCAGCAGTACTGGGTTTGTCGGGACAGGGCCCACTGAAGCTTTCTTT. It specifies CASSTGFVGTGPTEAFF.